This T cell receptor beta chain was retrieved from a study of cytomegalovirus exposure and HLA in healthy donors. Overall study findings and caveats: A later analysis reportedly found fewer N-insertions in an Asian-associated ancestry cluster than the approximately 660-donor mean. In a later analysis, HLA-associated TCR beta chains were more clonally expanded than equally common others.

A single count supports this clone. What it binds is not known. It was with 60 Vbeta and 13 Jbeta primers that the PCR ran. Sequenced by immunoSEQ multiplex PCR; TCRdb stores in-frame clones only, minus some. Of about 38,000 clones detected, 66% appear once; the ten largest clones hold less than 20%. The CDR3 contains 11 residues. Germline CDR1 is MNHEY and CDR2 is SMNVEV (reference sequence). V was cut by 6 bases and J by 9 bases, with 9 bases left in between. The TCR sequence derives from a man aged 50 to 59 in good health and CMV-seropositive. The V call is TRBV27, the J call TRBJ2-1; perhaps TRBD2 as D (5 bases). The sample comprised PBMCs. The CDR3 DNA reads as TGTGCCAGCAGCTCCGCGGGTGAGCAGTTCTTC. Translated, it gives CASSSAGEQFF.